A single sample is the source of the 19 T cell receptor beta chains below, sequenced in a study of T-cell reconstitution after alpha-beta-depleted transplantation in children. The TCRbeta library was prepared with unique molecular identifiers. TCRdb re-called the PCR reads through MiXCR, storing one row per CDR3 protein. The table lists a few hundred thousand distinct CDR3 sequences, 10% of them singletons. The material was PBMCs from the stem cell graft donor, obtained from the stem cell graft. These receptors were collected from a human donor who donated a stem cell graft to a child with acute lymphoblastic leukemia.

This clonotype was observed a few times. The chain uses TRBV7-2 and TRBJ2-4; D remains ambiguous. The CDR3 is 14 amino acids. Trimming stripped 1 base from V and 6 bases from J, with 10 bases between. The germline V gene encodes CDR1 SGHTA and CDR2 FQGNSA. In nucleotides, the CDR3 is TGTGCCAGCAGCTTAGGAGGCACACTAAACATTCAGTACTTC. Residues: CASSLGGTLNIQYF. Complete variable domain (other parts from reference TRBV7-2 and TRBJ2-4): GAGVSQSPSNKVTEKGKDVELRCDPISGHTALYWYRQSLGQGLEFLIYFQGNSAPDKSGLPSDRFSAERTGGSVSTLTIQRTQQEDSAVYLCASSLGGTLNIQYFGAGTRLSVL.

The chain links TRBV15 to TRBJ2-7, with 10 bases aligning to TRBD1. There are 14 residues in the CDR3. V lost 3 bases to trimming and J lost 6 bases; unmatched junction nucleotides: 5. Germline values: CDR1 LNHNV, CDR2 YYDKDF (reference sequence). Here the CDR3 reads CATSRGQGRSEQYF. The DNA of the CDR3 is TGTGCCACCAGCAGGGGACAGGGGCGAAGCGAGCAGTACTTC.

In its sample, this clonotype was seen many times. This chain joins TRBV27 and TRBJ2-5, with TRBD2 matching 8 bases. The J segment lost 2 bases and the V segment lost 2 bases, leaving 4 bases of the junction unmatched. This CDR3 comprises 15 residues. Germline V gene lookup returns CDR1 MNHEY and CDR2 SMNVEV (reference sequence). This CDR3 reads CASSLIAGSQETQYF. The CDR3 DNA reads TGTGCCAGCAGTTTAATAGCGGGGTCACAAGAGACCCAGTACTTC.

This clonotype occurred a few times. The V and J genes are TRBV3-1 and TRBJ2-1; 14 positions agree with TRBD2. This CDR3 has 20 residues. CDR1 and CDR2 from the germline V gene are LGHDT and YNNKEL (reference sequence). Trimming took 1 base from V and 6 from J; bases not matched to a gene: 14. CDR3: CASSQGGGTSGRSGFNEQFF. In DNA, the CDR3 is TGTGCCAGCAGCCAAGGAGGAGGGACTAGCGGGAGAAGTGGGTTCAATGAGCAGTTCTTC.

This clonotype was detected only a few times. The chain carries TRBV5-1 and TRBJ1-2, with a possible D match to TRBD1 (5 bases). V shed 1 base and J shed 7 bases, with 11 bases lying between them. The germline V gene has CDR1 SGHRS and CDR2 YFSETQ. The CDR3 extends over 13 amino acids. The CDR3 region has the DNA TGCGCCAGCAGCTTGCACCAGGGAGGTGGCTACACCTTC. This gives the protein CASSLHQGGGYTF.

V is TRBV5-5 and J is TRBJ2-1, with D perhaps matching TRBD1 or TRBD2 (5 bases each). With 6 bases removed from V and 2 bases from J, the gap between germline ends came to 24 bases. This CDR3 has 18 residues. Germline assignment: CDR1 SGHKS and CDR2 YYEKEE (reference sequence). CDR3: CASTVGVSLSATYNEQFF. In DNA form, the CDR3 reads TGTGCCAGCACCGTAGGGGTTTCCCTTAGCGCCACCTACAATGAGCAGTTCTTC.

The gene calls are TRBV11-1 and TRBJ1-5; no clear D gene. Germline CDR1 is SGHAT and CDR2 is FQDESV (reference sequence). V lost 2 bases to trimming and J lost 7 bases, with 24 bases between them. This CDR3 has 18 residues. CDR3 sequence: CASSLQRAGETPRQPQHF. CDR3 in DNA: TGTGCCAGCAGCTTACAGCGGGCGGGCGAAACCCCCAGGCAGCCCCAGCATTTT.

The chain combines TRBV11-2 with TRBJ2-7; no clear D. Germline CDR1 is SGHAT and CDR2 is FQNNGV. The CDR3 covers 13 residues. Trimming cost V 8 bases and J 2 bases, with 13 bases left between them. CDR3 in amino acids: CASCWAPPYEQYF. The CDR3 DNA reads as TGTGCCAGCTGCTGGGCCCCCCCCTACGAGCAGTACTTC.

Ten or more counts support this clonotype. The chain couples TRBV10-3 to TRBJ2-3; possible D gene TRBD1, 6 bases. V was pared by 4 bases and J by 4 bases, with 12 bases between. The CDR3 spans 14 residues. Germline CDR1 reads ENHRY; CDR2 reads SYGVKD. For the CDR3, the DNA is TGTGCCATCAGTGCCACAGGGTCTGCAGATACGCAGTATTTT. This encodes CAISATGSADTQYF.

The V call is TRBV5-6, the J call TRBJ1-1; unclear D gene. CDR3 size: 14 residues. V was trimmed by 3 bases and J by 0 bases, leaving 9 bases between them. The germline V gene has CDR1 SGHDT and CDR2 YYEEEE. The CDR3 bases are TGTGCCAGCAGCTCCGTGGCGTTGAACACTGAAGCTTTCTTT. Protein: CASSSVALNTEAFF.

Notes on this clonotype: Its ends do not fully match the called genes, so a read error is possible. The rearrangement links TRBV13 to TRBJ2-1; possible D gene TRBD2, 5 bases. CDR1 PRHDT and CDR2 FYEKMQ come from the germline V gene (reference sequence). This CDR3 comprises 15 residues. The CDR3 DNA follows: TGTGCCAGCAGCTTCCCCTCTAGCCCCGATAATGGGCAGTTCTTC. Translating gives CASSFPSSPDNGQFF.

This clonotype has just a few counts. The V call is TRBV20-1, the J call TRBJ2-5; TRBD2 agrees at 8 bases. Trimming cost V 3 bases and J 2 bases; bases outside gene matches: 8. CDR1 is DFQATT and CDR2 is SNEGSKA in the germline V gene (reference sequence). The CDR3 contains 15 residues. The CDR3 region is CSASVSGGDQETQYF. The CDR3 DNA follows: TGCAGTGCTAGTGTATCGGGAGGGGATCAAGAGACCCAGTACTTC.

CDR3 residues: CASSLVPFSSYEQYF. CDR3 DNA sequence: TGTGCCAGCAGCTTAGTCCCCTTCAGCTCCTACGAGCAGTACTTC. The genes are TRBV7-2 and TRBJ2-7; D is unresolved. V lost 1 base, J lost 0 bases, and 10 bases lay in between. CDR3 length: 15 residues. Germline assignment: CDR1 SGHTA and CDR2 FQGNSA.

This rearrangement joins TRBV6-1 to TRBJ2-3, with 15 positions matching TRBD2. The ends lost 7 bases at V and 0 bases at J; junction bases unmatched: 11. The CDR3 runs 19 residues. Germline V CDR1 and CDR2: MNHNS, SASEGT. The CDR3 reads CASTLGLAGGGGSTDTQYF. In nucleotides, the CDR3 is TGTGCCAGCACTCTGGGACTAGCGGGAGGAGGAGGTAGCACAGATACGCAGTATTTT.

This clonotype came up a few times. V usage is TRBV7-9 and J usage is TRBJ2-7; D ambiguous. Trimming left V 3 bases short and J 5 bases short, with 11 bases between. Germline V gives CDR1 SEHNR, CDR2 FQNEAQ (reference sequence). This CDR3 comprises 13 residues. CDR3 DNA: TGTGCCAGCAGCTTTCCGTTTGCGGACGAGCAGTACTTC. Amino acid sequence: CASSFPFADEQYF.

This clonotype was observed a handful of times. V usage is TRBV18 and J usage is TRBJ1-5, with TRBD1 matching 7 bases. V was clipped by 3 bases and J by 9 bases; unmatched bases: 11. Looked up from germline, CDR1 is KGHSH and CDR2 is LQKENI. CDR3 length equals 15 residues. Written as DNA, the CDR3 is TGTGCCAGCTCACCGGACAGGAACTTAATCACGCCCCAGCATTTT. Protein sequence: CASSPDRNLITPQHF.

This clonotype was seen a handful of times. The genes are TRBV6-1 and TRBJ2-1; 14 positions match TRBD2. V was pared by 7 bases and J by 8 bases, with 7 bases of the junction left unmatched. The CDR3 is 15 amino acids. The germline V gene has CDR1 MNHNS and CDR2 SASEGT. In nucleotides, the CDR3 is TGTGCCAGCATGACTAGCGGGAGGGCCACAGATGAGCAGTTCTTC. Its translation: CASMTSGRATDEQFF.

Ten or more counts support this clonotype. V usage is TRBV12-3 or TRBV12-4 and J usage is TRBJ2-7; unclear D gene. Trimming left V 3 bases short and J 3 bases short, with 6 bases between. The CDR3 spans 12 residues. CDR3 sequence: CASSFWDYEQYF. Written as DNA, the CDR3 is TGTGCCAGCAGTTTCTGGGACTACGAGCAGTACTTC.

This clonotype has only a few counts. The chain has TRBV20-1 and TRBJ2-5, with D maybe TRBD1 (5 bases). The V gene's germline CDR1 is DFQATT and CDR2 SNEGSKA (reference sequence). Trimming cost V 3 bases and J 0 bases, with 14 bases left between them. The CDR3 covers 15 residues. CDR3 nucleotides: TGCAGTGCTAGTGACAGCCTCGAGTACCAAGAGACCCAGTACTTC. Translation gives CSASDSLEYQETQYF.